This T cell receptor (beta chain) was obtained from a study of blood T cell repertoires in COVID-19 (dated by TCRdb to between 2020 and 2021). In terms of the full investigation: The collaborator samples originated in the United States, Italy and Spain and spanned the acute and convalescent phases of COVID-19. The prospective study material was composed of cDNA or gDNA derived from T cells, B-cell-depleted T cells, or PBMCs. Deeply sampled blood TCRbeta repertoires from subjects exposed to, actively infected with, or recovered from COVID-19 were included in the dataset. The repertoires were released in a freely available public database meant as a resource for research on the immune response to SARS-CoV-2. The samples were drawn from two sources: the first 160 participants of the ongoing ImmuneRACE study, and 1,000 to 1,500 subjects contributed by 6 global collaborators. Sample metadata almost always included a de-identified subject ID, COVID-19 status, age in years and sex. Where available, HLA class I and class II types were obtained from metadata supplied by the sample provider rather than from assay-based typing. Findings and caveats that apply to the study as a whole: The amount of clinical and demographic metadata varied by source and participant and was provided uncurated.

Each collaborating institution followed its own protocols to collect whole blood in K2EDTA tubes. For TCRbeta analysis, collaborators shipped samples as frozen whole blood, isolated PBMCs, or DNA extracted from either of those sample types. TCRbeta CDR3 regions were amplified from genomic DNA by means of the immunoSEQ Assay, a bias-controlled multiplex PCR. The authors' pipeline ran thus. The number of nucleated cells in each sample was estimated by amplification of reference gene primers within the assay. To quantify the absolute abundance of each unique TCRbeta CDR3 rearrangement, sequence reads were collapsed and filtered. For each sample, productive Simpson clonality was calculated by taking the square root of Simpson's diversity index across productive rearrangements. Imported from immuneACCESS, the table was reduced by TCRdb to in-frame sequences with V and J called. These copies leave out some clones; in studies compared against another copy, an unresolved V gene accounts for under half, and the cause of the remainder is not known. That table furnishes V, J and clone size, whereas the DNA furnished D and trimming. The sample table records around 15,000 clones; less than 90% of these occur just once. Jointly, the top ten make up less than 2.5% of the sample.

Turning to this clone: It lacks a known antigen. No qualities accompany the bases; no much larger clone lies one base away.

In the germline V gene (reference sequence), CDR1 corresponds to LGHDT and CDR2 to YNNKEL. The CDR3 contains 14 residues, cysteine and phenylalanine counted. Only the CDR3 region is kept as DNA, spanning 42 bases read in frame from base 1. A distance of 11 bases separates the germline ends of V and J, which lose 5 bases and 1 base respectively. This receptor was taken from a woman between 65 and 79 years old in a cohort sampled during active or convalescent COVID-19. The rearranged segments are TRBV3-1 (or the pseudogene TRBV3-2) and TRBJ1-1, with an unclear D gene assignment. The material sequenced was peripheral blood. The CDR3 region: CASSRSGGNTEAFF. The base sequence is TGTGCCAGCAGCAGGAGCGGTGGGAACACTGAAGCTTTCTTT.